One and the same sample provided the 29 T cell receptor gamma chains below, sequenced in a study of γδ T cells in repeated Plasmodium falciparum infection. TCRdb re-identified clones in the multiplex PCR reads via CATT. Of over 25,000 gamma-chain clones listed, around 3% are singletons. Bulk repertoires came from Vgamma9/Vdelta2+ or Vdelta2-negative gammadelta T cells flow-sorted from PBMC. The specimen sequenced was gamma-delta T cells from blood. The receptors here all came from a pool of human donors (malaria-infected and uninfected, not separated).

The chain couples TRGV3 to TRGJ1 or TRGJ2. The J gene, absent from TCRdb, was called here by matching the DNA to germline. Germline CDR1 and CDR2: VTNTFY and YDVSTARD (reference sequence). The CDR3 spans 18 residues. Losses at the gene ends were 0 bases for V and 3 bases for J; bases not matched to a gene: 17. In nucleotides, the CDR3 is TGTGCCACCTGGGACAGGCGAATAGCCAGGACCCTTTATTATAAGAAACTCTTT. It translates to CATWDRRIARTLYYKKLF.

This clone was found many times. The protein held in TCRdb is that of a much larger clone and does not match this DNA's translation at residue 4, likely because of a read error; the protein shown is translated from the DNA. The V call is TRGV9, the J call TRGJP. CDR1 and CDR2 (germline): GITISATS, ISYDGTV (reference sequence). After removal of 7 bases from V and 4 bases from J, the junction contained 7 bases not matched to a gene. CDR3 length: 16 residues. The CDR3 spells CALCRSQELGKKIKVF. CDR3 in DNA: TGTGCCTTGTGCAGAAGTCAAGAGTTGGGCAAAAAAATCAAGGTATTT.

In this sample, this clone turned up a few times. This DNA's translation and the protein TCRdb lists, from a much larger clone, do not match at residue 12, likely due to a read error; the protein shown is translated from the DNA. The V gene call reads TRGV9; no J gene was called. This CDR3 is 14 amino acids long. The germline V gene has CDR1 GITISATS and CDR2 ISYDGTV (reference sequence). The CDR3: CALWEVPHGDKRLF. The CDR3, as DNA: TGTGCCTTGTGGGAGGTCCCCCATGGGGATAAGAGACTCTTT.

This clone was recorded a few times. TCRdb shows a much larger clone's protein in place of this DNA's translation, and the two differ at residue 4, likely through a read error; the protein shown is translated from the DNA. This chain uses TRGV9 with TRGJ1 or TRGJ2. TCRdb supplies no J gene; here it was assigned by aligning the nucleotide sequence to germline. CDR3 length: 14 amino acids. Germline V CDR1 and CDR2: GITISATS, ISYDGTV (reference sequence). The CDR3 loop reads CALREVLVDYKKLF. DNA of the CDR3: TGTGCCTTGCGGGAGGTGCTAGTGGATTATAAGAAACTCTTT.

Notes on this clone: The protein held in TCRdb is that of a much larger clone and does not match this DNA's translation at residue 12, likely because of a read error; the protein shown is translated from the DNA. The V gene corresponds to TRGV9; no J gene was called. In germline, CDR1 is GITISATS, CDR2 ISYDGTV (reference sequence). This CDR3 region has 14 residues. CDR3 nucleotide sequence: TGTGCCTTGTGGGAGCCTTGGAATTATTATAAGCAACTCTTT. It encodes CALWEPWNYYKQLF.

This clone occurred many times. TCRdb assigns this DNA the protein of a much larger clone, which departs from its translation at residue 3; this likely reflects a read error, and the protein shown comes from translating the DNA. This sequence joins TRGV9 and TRGJ1 or TRGJ2. The CDR3 has 12 residues. CDR1 and CDR2 from the germline V gene are GITISATS and ISYDGTV (reference sequence). CDR3 sequence (DNA): TGTGCCTCGTGGACCCTTTTGGGCAAGAAACTCTTT. Translating gives CASWTLLGKKLF.

There are a few counts of this clone. With a far larger clone one base away, a read error is the likely cause. The same CDR3 arises from other DNA sequences in this sample as well. V gene TRGV9 combines with J gene TRGJ1 or TRGJ2. TCRdb does not report a J gene; here it was assigned by matching the DNA to germline references. CDR1 GITISATS and CDR2 ISYDGTV come from the germline V gene (reference sequence). The J segment lost 0 bases and the V segment lost 2 bases, leaving 7 bases of the junction unmatched. This CDR3 contains 15 residues. The CDR3 DNA reads TGTGCCTTGTGGGAGGCTCGGGAGAATTATTATAAGAAACTCTTT. It translates to CALWEARENYYKKLF.

This clone was seen ten or more times. This chain joins TRGV3 and TRGJ1 or TRGJ2. Germline V gives CDR1 VTNTFY, CDR2 YDVSTARD (reference sequence). V was pared by 1 base and J by 3 bases, with 12 bases of the junction left unmatched. The CDR3 length is 16 residues. In nucleotides, the CDR3 is TGTGCCACCTGGGACAGCTCCGGTTATTGTTATTATAAGAAACTCTTT. Encoded protein: CATWDSSGYCYYKKLF.

Details on this clone: The protein recorded in TCRdb matches a much larger clone and deviates from this DNA's translation at residue 11, suggesting a read error; the protein here is obtained by translating the DNA. The V segment is TRGV4, and no J call was made. Germline loops: CDR1 EGSTGY, CDR2 YDSYTSSV. The CDR3 totals 13 residues. CDR3 residues: CATWDGHNYKELF. The CDR3 nucleotides are TGTGCCACCTGGGATGGGCATAATTATAAGGAACTCTTT.

This clone was recorded many times. The V gene is TRGV4, the J gene TRGJ1 or TRGJ2. J gave up 6 bases and V 0 bases, and 5 bases lay outside the gene matches. Germline-derived CDR1 and CDR2 are EGSTGY and YDSYTSSV. There are 13 residues in the CDR3. The CDR3 loop is CATWDGRVYKKLF. The CDR3 coding sequence is TGTGCCACCTGGGATGGGCGAGTTTATAAGAAACTCTTT.

A word on this clone: The DNA is left out, because the CDR3 cannot be placed on it with certainty; the CDR3 is given as TCRdb lists it. J gene calling gave no result, while the V gene is TRGV8. Termini included, the CDR3 measures 35 amino acids. Germline lookup yields CDR1 VENAVY and CDR2 YDSYNSRV. This CDR3 is CASTGKSLKFILENLIERDSGVYFCATWDRKQKLF.

Only a few counts were recorded for this clone. A far larger clone is only one base removed, so a read error is likely. The same CDR3 also results from other DNA sequences found in this sample. The V gene call reads TRGV4; no J gene was called. Germline values: CDR1 EGSTGY, CDR2 YDSYTSSV. This CDR3 has 13 amino acids. CDR3 in amino acids: CATWDGRCYKKLF. The CDR3 DNA sequence: TGTGCCACCTGGGATGGGCGGTGTTATAAGAAACTTTTT.

This clone came up many times. The protein recorded in TCRdb matches a much larger clone and deviates from this DNA's translation at residue 7, suggesting a read error; the protein here is obtained by translating the DNA. The V call is TRGV9, the J call TRGJ1 or TRGJ2. Germline trimming cut 3 bases from V and 2 bases from J; bases unmatched to any gene: 7. The CDR3 contains 14 residues. Per germline, CDR1 GITISATS and CDR2 ISYDGTV (reference sequence). In DNA form, the CDR3 reads TGTGCCTTGTGGGAGACCAAGGATTATTATAAGAAACTCTTT. It is translated as CALWETKDYYKKLF.

A few counts support this clone. TCRdb's protein, taken from a much larger clone, differs from this DNA's translation at residue 3, likely owing to a read error; the protein displayed comes from the DNA. The chain uses TRGV4 and TRGJ1 or TRGJ2. The J gene is absent in TCRdb and was assigned here via DNA matching to germline. Germline V gives CDR1 EGSTGY, CDR2 YDSYTSSV. This CDR3 is 13 amino acids long. This CDR3 reads CAPWGSLYYKKLF. The CDR3 DNA is TGTGCCCCCTGGGGTAGCCTTTATTATAAGAAACTCTTT.

The table lists this clone with many counts. The genes are TRGV4 and TRGJP1. Here the J gene was assigned by germline matching of the DNA, as TCRdb has none. The CDR3 sequence is 11 residues long. Trimming took 3 bases from V and 11 from J; bases not matched to a gene: 3. CDR1 is EGSTGY and CDR2 is YDSYTSSV in the germline V gene. CDR3 amino acids: CATWDWWFKIF. CDR3 bases: TGTGCCACCTGGGATTGGTGGTTCAAGATATTT.

This clone is medium-sized in the sample. The sample has other DNA sequences that encode this CDR3 too. CDR3 in DNA: TGTGCCTTGTGGGAGGCGCCCCTTTATAAGAAACTCTTT. Its protein product is CALWEAPLYKKLF. This rearrangement joins TRGV9 to TRGJ1 or TRGJ2. Losses at the gene ends were 2 bases for V and 6 bases for J; bases not matched to a gene: 7. The length of the CDR3 is 13 residues. Per germline, CDR1 GITISATS and CDR2 ISYDGTV (reference sequence).

This clone was detected many times. The junction departs from the called germline gene at one end, perhaps through a read error. The rearrangement links TRGV2 to TRGJP2. TCRdb leaves out the J gene; it was filled in here by matching the DNA to germline. Per germline, CDR1 EGSNGY and CDR2 YDSYNSKV. The length of the CDR3 is 14 residues. For the CDR3, the DNA is TGTGCCACCTGGGACGGGCTCAGTGATAGGATCAAGACGTTT. This translates into CATWDGLSDRIKTF.

This clone occurred many times. A read error is likely here: a far larger clone is one base away. The chain is built from TRGV4 and TRGJ1 or TRGJ2. The J gene is not listed in TCRdb, so it was assigned here from a DNA match to germline. Unmatched junction bases numbered 5, after V lost 2 bases and J lost 7 bases. CDR1 is EGSTGY and CDR2 is YDSYTSSV in the germline V gene. The CDR3 is made up of 12 amino acids. In DNA form, the CDR3 reads TGTGCCACCTGGGATGCTTACTATAAGAAACTCTTT. Translating it yields CATWDAYYKKLF.

This clone has a count of ten or more. The protein TCRdb gives is from a much larger clone and does not agree with this DNA's translation at residue 16, likely a read error; the protein shown here comes from the DNA. The chain links TRGV9 to TRGJP. The J call may not be correct, given that the DNA end is closer to TRGJP1. The CDR3 loop spans 17 amino acids. The V gene's germline CDR1 is GITISATS and CDR2 ISYDGTV (reference sequence). CDR3 loop: CALWEVQGGLGKKIKIF. In DNA, the CDR3 is TGTGCCTTGTGGGAGGTGCAAGGGGGGTTGGGCAAAAAAATCAAGATATTT.

This clone appeared a few times. The CDR3 here is CALWETEGFTGWFKIF. The CDR3 DNA is TGTGCCTTGTGGGAGACCGAAGGGTTTACTGGTTGGTTCAAGATATTT. The genes are TRGV9 and TRGJP1. The J gene comes from matching the DNA to germline here; TCRdb lacks it. CDR3 length: 16 residues. The germline CDR1 and CDR2 sequences are GITISATS and ISYDGTV (reference sequence). V gave up 3 bases and J gave up 5 bases; unmatched junction bases: 12.

This clone was seen at least ten times. This DNA translates differently at residue 8 from the TCRdb protein, which is that of a much larger clone; a read error is likely, and the protein shown is the DNA's own translation. The rearrangement joins TRGV9 to TRGJ1 or TRGJ2. TCRdb lists no J gene, so it was determined here by aligning the DNA to germline. In germline, CDR1 is GITISATS, CDR2 ISYDGTV (reference sequence). The CDR3 runs 11 residues. CDR3 amino acids: CALWEQYRKLF. In nucleotides, the CDR3 is TGTGCCTTGTGGGAACAATATAGGAAACTCTTT.

This clone was detected ten times or more. The protein that TCRdb holds for this DNA derives from a much larger clone and differs from the translated DNA at residue 5, which likely indicates a read error; the protein shown here is translated from the DNA. CDR3 sequence (DNA): TGTGCCTTGTGGGGGGTGCGACATTATTATAAGAAACTCTTT. It encodes CALWGVRHYYKKLF. This chain uses TRGV9 with TRGJ1 or TRGJ2. The CDR3 runs to 14 residues. CDR1 is GITISATS, CDR2 ISYDGTV, per germline (reference sequence).

This clone was picked up a small number of times. A far larger clone differs by one base, so this is likely a read error. The sample has other DNA sequences that encode this CDR3 too. The V gene is TRGV9, but the J gene lacks a call. Germline-derived CDR1 and CDR2 are GITISATS and ISYDGTV (reference sequence). The CDR3 contains 18 residues. In DNA form, the CDR3 reads TGTGCCTTGTGGGAGGTGAGGAGAACTCCGACGACTTATTATAAGAAGCTCTTT. Its translation: CALWEVRRTPTTYYKKLF.

There are many counts of this clone. The V call is TRGV9, the J call TRGJ1 or TRGJ2. The germline gives CDR1 GITISATS, CDR2 ISYDGTV (reference sequence). The CDR3 loop spans 15 amino acids. The V segment lost 0 bases and the J segment 3 bases; nucleotides outside the gene matches: 8. CDR3 coding DNA: TGTGCCTTGTGGGAGGTGCGCCGGCCTTATTATAAGAAACTCTTT. Residues: CALWEVRRPYYKKLF.

This clone appeared many times. This chain links TRGV9 with TRGJ1 or TRGJ2. The J gene was not available in TCRdb and was assigned here by matching the DNA to germline segments. Germline values: CDR1 GITISATS, CDR2 ISYDGTV (reference sequence). V lost 3 bases, J lost 6 bases, and 8 bases stayed unmatched. The CDR3 loop spans 13 amino acids. The chain's CDR3 is CALWEPDGYKKLF. For the CDR3, the DNA is TGTGCCTTGTGGGAGCCCGACGGTTATAAGAAACTCTTT.

This clone was seen ten or more times. The protein in TCRdb stems from a much larger clone and differs at residue 14 from this DNA's translation, likely a read error; here the protein is translated from the DNA. No J gene was called, and the V gene is TRGV9. The CDR3 consists of 16 residues. The V gene's germline CDR1 is GITISATS and CDR2 ISYDGTV (reference sequence). In nucleotides, the CDR3 is TGTGCCTTGTGGAGAAGTCAAGAGTTGGGCAAAAAAATCACGGTATTT. Encoded protein: CALWRSQELGKKITVF.

For this clone: The protein in TCRdb stems from a much larger clone and differs at residue 5 from this DNA's translation, likely a read error; here the protein is translated from the DNA. The chain is built from TRGV9 and TRGJ1 or TRGJ2. No J segment appears in TCRdb, so it was assigned here by matching the sequence to germline. After removal of 5 bases from V and 2 bases from J, the junction contained 9 bases not matched to a gene. The CDR3 has 14 residues. Germline CDR1 reads GITISATS; CDR2 reads ISYDGTV (reference sequence). This CDR3 is CALWVCSDYYKKLF. CDR3 nucleotide sequence: TGTGCCTTGTGGGTGTGCTCTGATTATTATAAGAAACTCTTT.

This clone was counted at least ten times. The amino acid sequence in TCRdb belongs to a much larger clone and departs from this DNA's translation at residue 11, likely a sequencing read error; the sequence shown is translated from the DNA. The chain combines TRGV9 with TRGJP. The J gene was not available in TCRdb and was assigned here by matching the DNA to germline segments. Trimming cost V 1 base and J 12 bases; bases outside gene matches: 15. Germline values: CDR1 GITISATS, CDR2 ISYDGTV (reference sequence). The CDR3 contains 18 residues. The CDR3 nucleotides read TGTGCCTTGTGGGAGGTAAGAACGCCCCGGTCGGGCAAAAAAATCAAGGTATTT. It specifies CALWEVRTPRSGKKIKVF.

This clone was detected a few times. The protein held in TCRdb is that of a much larger clone and does not match this DNA's translation at residue 6, likely because of a read error; the protein shown is translated from the DNA. V is TRGV9 and J is TRGJ1 or TRGJ2. The J gene, not given by TCRdb, was assigned here from a germline match of the nucleotide sequence. Losses at the gene ends were 8 bases for V and 6 bases for J; bases not matched to a gene: 7. This CDR3 has 11 amino acids. Per the germline V gene, CDR1 is GITISATS and CDR2 is ISYDGTV (reference sequence). CDR3 DNA sequence: TGTGCCTTGTATCGGTGTTATAAGAAACTCTTT. Its protein is CALYRCYKKLF.